This T cell receptor beta chain stems from a study of graft-versus-host responses after intestinal transplantation. General observations from the study: Allografts of patients with graft-donor T cell macrochimerism showed high graft-versus-host to host-versus-graft clone ratios. Marrow from the recipient contained GvH clones, some of which had appeared first in ileum or blood.

Irradiated, violet-dye-labeled stimulators (around 200,000) were plated alongside around 200,000 CFSE-labeled responders. Responder CD3+CD4+ and CD3+CD8+ cells that were proliferating and CFSE-low were sorted after the reaction. The protocol was immunoSEQ multiplex PCR, while the TCRdb copy is restricted to in-frame clones and leaves out a portion. In the table there are fewer than 25,000 clones, roughly 44% of which are singletons. V dropped 0 bases and J dropped 3 bases, with 6 bases sitting between them. CDR1 and CDR2 from the germline V gene are MGHRA and YSYEKL. There are 13 residues in the CDR3.

This clonotype originated in a human patient who was an organ donor for intestinal transplantation. J is TRBJ2-7 and V is TRBV4-1; no clear D gene. The sequencing here drew on alloreactive CD8+ T cells from a mixed lymphocyte reaction culture, taken before transplantation. The subset: CFSE-low proliferating T cells sorted from approximately six-day pre-transplant mixed lymphocyte reaction (GvH or HvG direction). CDR3: CASSQDGDYEQYF. CDR3 bases: TGCGCCAGCAGCCAAGATGGGGACTACGAGCAGTACTTC.